This T cell receptor beta chain was captured by sequencing in a study of tumor-infiltrating lymphocytes in primary liver carcinoma. Overall study context: Tissue type made little difference to sample yields of roughly 3.5 to 7.13 million productive TCRbeta reads. Study-wide points: Blood's top-250-clone fraction was significantly lower than that of tumors (p = 0.039).

The germline V gene encodes CDR1 SGHAT and CDR2 FQNNGV. Between the trimmed V and J ends, which lost 4 bases and 16 bases, there was a span of 14 bases. This CDR3 has 11 residues. Notes on this clonotype: The antigen remains undetermined.

Production of TCR beta cDNA used roughly 480 ng total RNA together with a constant-region primer. Libraries of TCR beta came from three nested multiplex PCR rounds with slightly modified ARM-PCR. Rounds one and two of PCR, each of 10 cycles, were primed with TRBV1-TRBV30 forward primers and a C-beta reverse primer. In TCRdb, the multiplex PCR reads were re-called with MiXCR into one record per CDR3 protein. The sample carries tens of thousands of distinct CDR3 sequences, approximately 77% recorded once. Scientists recovered RNA and DNA together from roughly 18-30 mg of unsorted bulk tissue. The patients, who had chronic HBV infection, were treatment-naive (untreated).

The chain is built from TRBV11-2 and TRBJ2-1; D may be TRBD1 (5 bases). The material sequenced was liver tumor tissue from sampling region 5. Subset indicated: tumor region T5, tumor centre. The TCR originated in a woman aged 30 to 39 with primary liver carcinoma and hepatitis B virus infection. CDR3 in DNA: TGTGCCAGCAGCTCAGGACAAGGTCTATTCTTC. This sequence encodes CASSSGQGLFF.